Listed below are T cell receptor beta chains from one sample, sequenced in a study of T cell responses to AZD1222 COVID-19 vaccine. Data came from immunoSEQ multiplex PCR; TCRdb stores just in-frame clones and leaves some out. Among more than 95,000 clones listed, 88% were seen once. The starting material was peripheral blood, obtained on day 0 of AZD1222 vaccination. The source is an adult in good health. CDR3s include the opening cysteine and the closing phenylalanine or tryptophan. D genes are given only for firm matches. Expanded clones are given a class, and other clones once, few, many or no size at all.

d_call: NA; j_call: TRBJ1-1; cdr3_length: 14; clone_size: NA; v_call: TRBV18; cdr3_aa: CASSPRLHNTEAFF; cdr3_nt: TGTGCCAGCTCACCACGCCTACATAACACTGAAGCTTTCTTT
d_call: NA; j_call: TRBJ2-7; cdr3_length: 12; clone_size: NA; v_call: TRBV29-1; cdr3_aa: CSVVSPTYEQYF; cdr3_nt: TGCAGCGTTGTCTCACCGACCTACGAGCAGTACTTC
d_call: NA; j_call: TRBJ1-1; cdr3_length: 13; clone_size: few; v_call: TRBV28; cdr3_aa: CASSLSGITEAFF; cdr3_nt: TGTGCCAGCAGTTTATCAGGGATAACTGAAGCTTTCTTT
d_call: NA; j_call: TRBJ2-1; cdr3_length: 11; clone_size: NA; v_call: TRBV5-6; cdr3_aa: CASIGSGEQFF; cdr3_nt: TGTGCCAGCATAGGGTCTGGTGAGCAGTTCTTC
d_call: NA; j_call: TRBJ1-5; cdr3_length: 15; clone_size: NA; v_call: TRBV23-1; cdr3_aa: CASSSHWKGNQPQHF; cdr3_nt: TGCGCCAGCAGTTCCCATTGGAAGGGCAATCAGCCCCAGCATTTT
d_call: TRBD2; j_call: TRBJ2-2; cdr3_length: 18; clone_size: NA; v_call: TRBV5-8; cdr3_aa: CASSLVGLAGTNTGELFF; cdr3_nt: TGTGCCAGCAGCTTGGTAGGACTAGCGGGAACGAACACCGGGGAGCTGTTTTTT
d_call: NA; j_call: TRBJ1-5; cdr3_length: 13; clone_size: NA; v_call: TRBV12-3/TRBV12-4; cdr3_aa: CASSRLGDQPQHF; cdr3_nt: TGTGCCAGCAGTCGGCTGGGGGATCAGCCCCAGCATTTT
d_call: TRBD1; j_call: TRBJ2-1; cdr3_length: 14; clone_size: NA; v_call: TRBV9; cdr3_aa: CASSVGTGNNEQFF; cdr3_nt: TGTGCCAGCAGCGTGGGGACAGGGAACAATGAGCAGTTCTTC
d_call: NA; j_call: TRBJ1-2; cdr3_length: 13; clone_size: NA; v_call: TRBV9; cdr3_aa: CASSVSGPYGYTF; cdr3_nt: TGTGCCAGCAGCGTATCAGGGCCCTATGGCTACACCTTC
d_call: NA; j_call: TRBJ1-1; cdr3_length: 15; clone_size: NA; v_call: TRBV28; cdr3_aa: CASRIGVGLGTEAFF; cdr3_nt: TGTGCCAGCAGGATAGGTGTGGGGTTAGGCACTGAAGCTTTCTTT
d_call: TRBD2; j_call: TRBJ2-1; cdr3_length: 16; clone_size: NA; v_call: TRBV19; cdr3_aa: CASSRLAGVSYNEQFF; cdr3_nt: TGTGCCAGTTCGAGACTAGCGGGGGTCTCCTACAATGAGCAGTTCTTC
d_call: TRBD1; j_call: TRBJ1-2; cdr3_length: 15; clone_size: NA; v_call: TRBV5-1; cdr3_aa: CASSSDPGTGGGYTF; cdr3_nt: TGCGCCAGCAGCTCTGATCCCGGGACAGGGGGCGGCTACACCTTC
d_call: NA; j_call: TRBJ2-4; cdr3_length: 18; clone_size: once; v_call: TRBV3-1/TRBV3-2; cdr3_aa: CASTFGQSYGVAKNIQYF; cdr3_nt: TGTGCCAGCACCTTCGGACAGTCTTACGGCGTAGCCAAAAACATTCAGTACTTC
d_call: NA; j_call: TRBJ1-5; cdr3_length: 14; clone_size: NA; v_call: TRBV3-1/TRBV3-2; cdr3_aa: CASSQGVNNQPQHF; cdr3_nt: TGTGCCAGCAGCCAAGGGGTTAACAATCAGCCCCAGCATTTT
d_call: TRBD1; j_call: TRBJ2-1; cdr3_length: 14; clone_size: NA; v_call: TRBV4-3; cdr3_aa: CASSPTGQVNEQFF; cdr3_nt: TGCGCCAGCAGCCCGACGGGACAGGTCAATGAGCAGTTCTTC
d_call: NA; j_call: TRBJ1-1; cdr3_length: 13; clone_size: few; v_call: TRBV12-3/TRBV12-4; cdr3_aa: CASSLQENTEAFF; cdr3_nt: TGTGCCAGCAGTCTCCAGGAAAACACTGAAGCTTTCTTT
d_call: TRBD1; j_call: TRBJ1-2; cdr3_length: 14; clone_size: NA; v_call: TRBV19; cdr3_aa: CASTPDRVSYGYTF; cdr3_nt: TGTGCCAGTACCCCGGACAGGGTTAGTTATGGCTACACCTTC
d_call: NA; j_call: TRBJ1-3; cdr3_length: 18; clone_size: NA; v_call: TRBV2; cdr3_aa: CASSEDPREFFSGNTIYF; cdr3_nt: TGTGCCAGCAGTGAAGACCCCCGGGAGTTTTTCTCTGGAAACACCATATATTTT
d_call: TRBD2; j_call: TRBJ2-1; cdr3_length: 15; clone_size: NA; v_call: TRBV6-5; cdr3_aa: CASRPGGAGYNEQFF; cdr3_nt: TGTGCCAGCAGGCCGGGAGGGGCGGGCTACAATGAGCAGTTCTTC
d_call: NA; j_call: TRBJ2-7; cdr3_length: 11; clone_size: NA; v_call: TRBV12-3/TRBV12-4; cdr3_aa: CASSDKGQQYF; cdr3_nt: TGTGCCAGCAGCGATAAGGGCCAGCAGTACTTC
d_call: TRBD2; j_call: TRBJ2-2; cdr3_length: 15; clone_size: NA; v_call: TRBV11-2; cdr3_aa: CASRVTSGATGELFF; cdr3_nt: TGTGCCAGCAGGGTAACTAGCGGGGCTACCGGGGAGCTGTTTTTT
d_call: NA; j_call: TRBJ2-5; cdr3_length: 13; clone_size: NA; v_call: TRBV7-2; cdr3_aa: CASSLRGGETQYF; cdr3_nt: TGTGCCAGCAGCTTAAGAGGGGGAGAGACCCAGTACTTC
d_call: TRBD1; j_call: TRBJ2-2; cdr3_length: 16; clone_size: NA; v_call: TRBV7-8; cdr3_aa: CASSFPGQGATGELFF; cdr3_nt: TGTGCCAGCAGCTTTCCGGGACAGGGGGCTACCGGGGAGCTGTTTTTT
d_call: NA; j_call: TRBJ2-1; cdr3_length: 17; clone_size: NA; v_call: TRBV4-3; cdr3_aa: CASSPLRADDIYNEQFF; cdr3_nt: TGCGCCAGCAGCCCTTTACGAGCGGACGACATCTACAATGAGCAGTTCTTC
d_call: TRBD1; j_call: TRBJ1-1; cdr3_length: 15; clone_size: NA; v_call: TRBV5-5; cdr3_aa: CASSGQAGLNTEAFF; cdr3_nt: TGTGCCAGCAGCGGACAGGCCGGCCTGAACACTGAAGCTTTCTTT
d_call: TRBD1; j_call: TRBJ1-5; cdr3_length: 15; clone_size: NA; v_call: TRBV7-2; cdr3_aa: CASSLGTGEGQPQHF; cdr3_nt: TGTGCCAGCAGCTTAGGGACAGGGGAGGGTCAGCCCCAGCATTTT
d_call: TRBD1; j_call: TRBJ1-4; cdr3_length: 15; clone_size: NA; v_call: TRBV27; cdr3_aa: CASSRIGTGDEKLFF; cdr3_nt: TGTGCCAGCAGTAGGATCGGGACAGGGGATGAAAAACTGTTTTTT
d_call: NA; j_call: TRBJ1-6; cdr3_length: 13; clone_size: NA; v_call: TRBV25-1; cdr3_aa: CASARAGNSPLHF; cdr3_nt: TGTGCCTCGGCTCGGGCGGGGAATTCACCCCTCCACTTT
d_call: TRBD2; j_call: TRBJ2-7; cdr3_length: 14; clone_size: NA; v_call: TRBV7-2; cdr3_aa: CASGRLAGASEQYF; cdr3_nt: TGTGCCAGCGGACGACTAGCGGGAGCCTCCGAGCAGTACTTC
d_call: NA; j_call: TRBJ2-1; cdr3_length: 15; clone_size: NA; v_call: TRBV9; cdr3_aa: CASSLRESGYNEQFF; cdr3_nt: TGTGCCAGCAGCCTCCGGGAGAGTGGCTACAATGAGCAGTTCTTC
d_call: TRBD1; j_call: TRBJ1-5; cdr3_length: 12; clone_size: NA; v_call: TRBV27; cdr3_aa: CASSTQGRPQHF; cdr3_nt: TGTGCCAGCAGTACACAGGGGAGGCCCCAGCATTTT
d_call: TRBD1; j_call: TRBJ1-2; cdr3_length: 17; clone_size: NA; v_call: TRBV3-1/TRBV3-2; cdr3_aa: CASSQDLQTGMYGGYTF; cdr3_nt: TGTGCCAGCAGCCAAGACCTACAGACAGGGATGTATGGGGGCTACACCTTC
d_call: TRBD2; j_call: TRBJ2-7; cdr3_length: 15; clone_size: NA; v_call: TRBV9; cdr3_aa: CASSVVAGGPNEQYF; cdr3_nt: TGTGCCAGCAGCGTAGTAGCGGGAGGGCCCAACGAGCAGTACTTC
d_call: NA; j_call: TRBJ1-4; cdr3_length: 13; clone_size: NA; v_call: TRBV19; cdr3_aa: CASGDGINEKLFF; cdr3_nt: TGTGCCAGTGGGGACGGTATAAATGAAAAACTGTTTTTT
d_call: NA; j_call: TRBJ1-2; cdr3_length: 15; clone_size: NA; v_call: TRBV7-2; cdr3_aa: CASTRAAITNYGYTF; cdr3_nt: TGTGCCAGCACACGAGCCGCCATTACTAACTATGGCTACACCTTC
d_call: NA; j_call: TRBJ2-7; cdr3_length: 13; clone_size: NA; v_call: TRBV10-3; cdr3_aa: CAISAPAAYEQYF; cdr3_nt: TGTGCCATCAGTGCCCCGGCGGCCTACGAGCAGTACTTC
d_call: NA; j_call: TRBJ1-4; cdr3_length: 14; clone_size: NA; v_call: TRBV5-1; cdr3_aa: CASSSQGGYEKLFF; cdr3_nt: TGCGCCAGCAGCTCCCAGGGAGGATACGAAAAACTGTTTTTT
d_call: NA; j_call: TRBJ2-7; cdr3_length: 14; clone_size: NA; v_call: TRBV28; cdr3_aa: CASSIQGRGYEQYF; cdr3_nt: TGTGCCAGCAGTATACAGGGTAGAGGGTACGAGCAGTACTTC
d_call: NA; j_call: TRBJ1-5; cdr3_length: 16; clone_size: NA; v_call: TRBV10-3; cdr3_aa: CAISESGDYSNQPQHF; cdr3_nt: TGTGCCATCAGTGAGTCAGGGGATTATAGCAATCAGCCCCAGCATTTT
d_call: NA; j_call: TRBJ1-2; cdr3_length: 12; clone_size: NA; v_call: TRBV7-9; cdr3_aa: CASSPGAYGYTF; cdr3_nt: TGTGCCAGCAGCCCAGGCGCCTATGGCTACACCTTC
d_call: NA; j_call: TRBJ2-7; cdr3_length: 15; clone_size: NA; v_call: TRBV7-7; cdr3_aa: CASSPSAASVYEQYF; cdr3_nt: TGTGCTAGCAGCCCTTCGGCGGCTAGCGTCTACGAGCAGTACTTC
d_call: NA; j_call: TRBJ1-2; cdr3_length: 11; clone_size: few; v_call: TRBV20-1; cdr3_aa: CSARGDYGYTF; cdr3_nt: TGCAGTGCCCGGGGGGACTATGGCTACACCTTC
d_call: NA; j_call: TRBJ1-2; cdr3_length: 12; clone_size: NA; v_call: TRBV28; cdr3_aa: CASSYGLYGYTF; cdr3_nt: TGTGCCAGCAGTTATGGCCTCTATGGCTACACCTTC
d_call: TRBD2; j_call: TRBJ2-7; cdr3_length: 19; clone_size: NA; v_call: TRBV4-2; cdr3_aa: CASSQAKTSGGVFSYEQYF; cdr3_nt: TGTGCCAGCAGCCAAGCTAAGACTAGCGGGGGTGTATTTTCCTACGAGCAGTACTTC
d_call: NA; j_call: TRBJ2-5; cdr3_length: 15; clone_size: NA; v_call: TRBV6-5; cdr3_aa: CASSYSGGVKETQYF; cdr3_nt: TGTGCCAGCAGTTACTCAGGCGGGGTTAAAGAGACCCAGTACTTC